This entry is about one T cell receptor (beta chain). This clonotype was seen more than once but under ten times. The antigen it binds to is not known. No base quality information exists; no much larger clone differs at one position. The sample originates from a study of response to subunit inactivated influenza vaccine (dated by TCRdb to the late 2010s). Concerning the study at large: To follow how T cells responded to a trivalent subunit inactivated influenza vaccine, the researchers relied on deep quantitative profiling of the T cell receptor repertoire. The study at large found these results: The authors proposed that each seasonal influenza vaccination may bring in only a limited number of new T cells.

Library construction relied on RT-PCR. Sequencing used an Illumina HiSeq 2500. Starting from the raw public reads, TCRdb applied fastp trimming at Q25, assembled clones with MiXCR and retained in-frame beta chains. CDR3 protein duplicates are merged, each entry listing the most common genes and DNA. The sample table holds under 850,000 distinct CDR3 sequences, of which around a sixth were seen once. The biggest ten clones account for 9.5% to 13% of the sample. The CDR1 and CDR2 encoded by the germline V gene are MDHEN and SYDVKM. The CDR3 starts with the cysteine, ends with the phenylalanine, and has 15 residues. CDR3 DNA is the only sequence kept; it has 45 bases, read in frame from the first base. V and J are trimmed by 6 bases and 2 bases, and the gene matches miss 10 bases of the junction.

The chain links TRBV28 with TRBJ2-7; TRBD2 matches 7 bases in the middle. This TCR was recovered from a man aged 50 or older who received an inactivated influenza vaccine. Donor details come from another sample of the same person, matched by shared clones. Sequencing was performed on PBMCs from blood, taken 4 to 6 days after vaccination. At the DNA level, the sequence is TGTGCCAGCAGCTCTGACTGGGCGGGGGCCTACGAGCAGTACTTC. The encoded protein is CASSSDWAGAYEQYF.